These T cell receptor beta chains were read from a single sample in a study of T cells in localized non-small cell lung cancer. The table came from immunoSEQ multiplex PCR; TCRdb's copy has only in-frame clones and leaves some out. Seen here are fewer than 30,000 clones, approximately 87% observed once, and the top ten hold roughly 1.2%. The sequences come from peripheral blood, collected before any cancer treatment. These receptors were collected from a woman aged 35 to 70 with stage I lung adenocarcinoma. The CDR3 runs from the conserved cysteine through the conserved F or W. Each record gives: J gene, V gene, clone size, D gene, CDR3 protein, CDR3 DNA. A D gene is named only where the DNA matches it firmly. Clone size, where shown, is once, few, many, or a class for clones that have expanded.

TRBJ1-6 TRBV30 few . CAWRKGLSNSPLHF TGTGCCTGGAGAAAGGGGCTGAGTAATTCACCCCTCCACTTT
TRBJ2-5 TRBV2 . . CASSDDPEETQYF TGTGCCAGCAGTGACGACCCAGAAGAGACCCAGTACTTC
TRBJ1-1 TRBV15 once . CATSAGDALGTEAFF TGTGCCACCAGCGCCGGGGATGCCTTGGGAACTGAAGCTTTCTTT
TRBJ2-1 TRBV7-6 few . CASSLRSRDEQFF TGTGCCAGCAGCTTGCGGAGCCGGGATGAGCAGTTCTTC
TRBJ1-2 TRBV23-1 . . CASSLWPHGYTF TGCGCCAGCAGTCTATGGCCCCATGGCTACACCTTC
TRBJ2-7 TRBV4-3 once TRBD1 CASSQDALGQGDYEQYF TGCGCCAGCAGCCAAGATGCGCTGGGACAGGGGGACTACGAGCAGTACTTC
TRBJ1-4 TRBV7-6 . TRBD1 CASSPPGTGYEKLFF TGTGCCAGCAGCCCTCCGGGGACAGGGTACGAAAAACTGTTTTTT
TRBJ2-5 TRBV19 . TRBD1 CASSKQTGGGETQYF TGTGCCAGTAGTAAACAGACAGGGGGCGGAGAGACCCAGTACTTC
TRBJ2-5 TRBV19 . . CASSIVTGEETQYF TGTGCCAGTAGTATAGTTACGGGGGAAGAGACCCAGTACTTC
TRBJ2-7 TRBV5-1 once . CASSLRAVSYEQYF TGCGCCAGCAGCTTGCGGGCAGTCTCCTACGAGCAGTACTTC
TRBJ2-5 TRBV7-9 . TRBD2 CASSGTSGQETQYF TGTGCCAGCAGCGGGACTAGCGGCCAAGAGACCCAGTACTTC
TRBJ2-3 TRBV5-1 . . CASSLETSTKQYF TGCGCCAGCAGCTTGGAGACTAGTACGAAGCAGTATTTT
TRBJ2-2 TRBV4-2 . TRBD2 CASSQGGGTPGELFF TGTGCCAGCAGCCAAGGCGGGGGTACCCCCGGGGAGCTGTTTTTT